Each of the 28 T cell receptor beta chains below was sequenced from the same sample in a study of blood T cells in healthy people across ages. Combining a sample-barcoded 5' primer with a J-beta primer mix, a second PCR ran for roughly 7 to 11 cycles. TCRdb re-derived calls from the 5' RACE reads in MiXCR, one entry per CDR3 protein. The sample contains about 730,000 distinct CDR3 sequences, around 46% of which appear only once. Sample: blood. These receptors all stem from a woman in her fifties or sixties in good health.

V usage is TRBV12-3 or TRBV12-4 and J usage is TRBJ2-7; D may be TRBD1 or TRBD2 (5 bases each). The V and J ends lost 3 bases and 1 base respectively, with 13 bases between them. This CDR3 has 15 residues. In nucleotides, the CDR3 is TGTGCCAGCAGTTTGAAGGGGTCGGGGTCCTACGAGCAGTACTTC. It translates to CASSLKGSGSYEQYF.

The sample holds a few counts of this clonotype. The CDR3 region has the DNA TGCGCCAGCAGCCAAGGCCGGACAGGGGGCGGAGAGACCCAGTACTTC. It specifies CASSQGRTGGGETQYF. The chain carries TRBV4-3 and TRBJ2-5; 11 nucleotides agree with TRBD1. The CDR3 sequence is 16 residues long. The germline V gene encodes CDR1 LGHNA and CDR2 YSLEER. V gave up 1 base and J gave up 4 bases; unmatched junction bases: 5.

The chain joins TRBV18 to TRBJ2-7; 11 nucleotides line up with TRBD1. Trimming cost V 5 bases and J 2 bases; bases outside gene matches: 8. This CDR3 contains 16 residues. Looked up from germline, CDR1 is KGHSH and CDR2 is LQKENI. CDR3 nucleotide sequence: TGTGCCAGCTCAACATCTAGGACAGGGGGCCCCTACGAGCAGTACTTC. This translates into CASSTSRTGGPYEQYF.

The chain uses TRBV20-1 and TRBJ2-7, with D perhaps assigned TRBD1 or TRBD2 (7 bases each). The J call may be incorrect, as the DNA end agrees better with TRBJ2-5. This CDR3 comprises 14 residues. The germline V gene encodes CDR1 DFQATT and CDR2 SNEGSKA (reference sequence). In DNA form, the CDR3 reads TGCAGTGCTAGAGAGCCCAGGGGGGGTGAGACCCAGTACTTC. Translated: CSAREPRGGETQYF.

This clonotype was observed a few times. This chain uses TRBV29-1 with TRBJ2-2, with a tentative D call TRBD2 (5 bases). The CDR3 is made up of 14 amino acids. V was shortened by 3 bases and J by 4 bases, with 12 bases between the two germline ends. Per the germline V gene, CDR1 is SQVTM and CDR2 is ANQGSEA. The DNA of the CDR3 is TGCAGCGTTGAGTCGGGGTTAGGCACCGGGGAGCTGTTTTTT. It is translated as CSVESGLGTGELFF.

This clonotype came up a few times. The chain uses TRBV3-1 and TRBJ2-7; TRBD1 aligns across 7 bases. Germline trimming cut 4 bases from V and 2 bases from J; bases unmatched to any gene: 8. The CDR3 consists of 15 residues. CDR1 LGHDT and CDR2 YNNKEL come from the germline V gene (reference sequence). The CDR3 loop reads CASSRVGTATYEQYF. As DNA, the CDR3 is TGTGCCAGCAGCCGGGTCGGGACAGCGACCTACGAGCAGTACTTC.

Comments on this clonotype: An end of the junction differs from the germline gene, which may be a read error. This chain joins TRBV9 and TRBJ2-2; possibly TRBD1 for D (7 bases). From germline, CDR1 is SGDLS and CDR2 YYNGEE. The CDR3 runs to 15 residues. This CDR3 is CASRWTGSNTGGLFF. The CDR3 nucleotides are TGTGCCAGCAGGTGGACAGGCTCGAACACCGGGGGGCTGTTTTTT. Based on the CDR3 plus reference TRBV9 and TRBJ2-2, the full variable domain is DSGVTQTPKHLITATGQRVTLRCSPRSGDLSVYWYQQSLDQGLQFLIQYYNGEERAKGNILERFSAQQFPDLHSELNLSSLELGDSALYFCASRWTGSNTGGLFFGEGSRLTVL.

To note about this clonotype: This sequence may be a read error, since a much larger clone differs from it by one base. The chain combines TRBV29-1 with TRBJ1-2; TRBD1 agrees at 7 bases. Looked up from germline, CDR1 is SQVTM and CDR2 is ANQGSEA. The CDR3 is 12 residues long. This CDR3 reads CGVVGQGVGYTF. Written as DNA, the CDR3 is TGCGGCGTTGTAGGGCAGGGGGTTGGCTACACCTTC.

In regard to this clonotype: This may be a read error: a much more frequent sequence differs by one nucleotide. The V call is TRBV20-1, the J call TRBJ2-3; TRBD2 matches at 7 bases. Germline CDR1 DFQATT, CDR2 SNEGSKA (reference sequence). V lost 6 bases and J lost 2; bases outside the gene matches: 14. CDR3 size: 16 residues. For the CDR3, the DNA is TGCAGTGCCCGCCCCTATCTAGCGGAAGACACAGATACGCAGTATTTT. As protein: CSARPYLAEDTDTQYF.

This clonotype came up a few times. The chain is built from TRBV11-2 and TRBJ1-1, with 12 bases matching TRBD1. V lost 2 bases, J lost 2 bases, and 9 bases stayed unmatched. Germline values: CDR1 SGHAT, CDR2 FQNNGV. The CDR3 contains 18 residues. The CDR3: CASSLRVPGQGANTEAFF. In nucleotides, the CDR3 is TGTGCCAGCAGCTTACGAGTTCCGGGACAGGGGGCAAACACTGAAGCTTTCTTT.

The chain is built from TRBV7-8 and TRBJ1-2; TRBD1 might be the D (5 bases). The CDR3 is 13 amino acids. V gave up 1 base and J gave up 5 bases, with 8 bases separating them. Germline CDR1 and CDR2: SGHVS and FQNEAQ. The CDR3 spells CASSLEAGYGYTF. The CDR3, as DNA: TGTGCCAGCAGCTTAGAGGCAGGGTATGGCTACACCTTC.

Of note for this clonotype: At one of its ends the junction is not consistent with the germline gene, which may arise from a read error. The chain joins TRBV20-1 to TRBJ2-3; no firm D call. The CDR3 totals 16 residues. Germline assignment: CDR1 DFQATT and CDR2 SNEGSKA (reference sequence). CDR3 nucleotides: TGCAGTGCTAGAGATCCTGTAGTCCGAAACACAGATACGCAGTATTTC. Its translation is CSARDPVVRNTDTQYF.

This clonotype showed up just once. V usage is TRBV7-9 and J usage is TRBJ2-5, with D perhaps assigned TRBD1 or TRBD2 (5 bases each). V was pared by 7 bases and J by 11 bases, with 26 bases between. The germline V gene encodes CDR1 SEHNR and CDR2 FQNEAQ (reference sequence). CDR3 length equals 15 residues. The CDR3 DNA is TGTGCCAGCACCTCTTACGGGGCTGATTACAATGAGCAGTACTTC. It is translated as CASTSYGADYNEQYF. Based on the CDR3 plus reference TRBV7-9 and TRBJ2-5, the full variable domain is DTGVSQNPRHKITKRGQNVTFRCDPISEHNRLYWYRQTLGQGPEFLTYFQNEAQLEKSRLLSDRFSAERPKGSFSTLEIQRTEQGDSAMYLCASTSYGADYNEQYFGPGTRLLVL.

Here the CDR3 DNA reads TGTGCCAGCAGCTTAGCGGACAGGGGCCCTAATTCACCCCTCCACTTT. This encodes CASSLADRGPNSPLHF. The genes are TRBV7-9 and TRBJ1-6; 9 bases are a match to TRBD1. V shed 0 bases and J 6 bases; nucleotides not matched to a gene: 3. CDR1 is SEHNR, CDR2 FQNEAQ, per germline (reference sequence). CDR3 length: 16 residues.

This sequence joins TRBV6-6 and TRBJ2-3, with TRBD2 identical over 10 bases. CDR1 MNHNY and CDR2 SVGAGI come from the germline V gene (reference sequence). The CDR3 contains 15 residues. V dropped 7 bases and J dropped 3; count of bases not matched to a gene: 7. CDR3 amino acids: CASMRLAGDTDTQYF. DNA of the CDR3: TGTGCCAGCATGCGTCTAGCGGGAGATACAGATACGCAGTATTTT.

The rearrangement links TRBV4-2 to TRBJ2-3; D is undetermined. The V end lost 0 bases, the J end lost 7 bases, and 5 bases lay between the germline ends. CDR1 and CDR2 (germline): LGHNA, YNFKEQ. The CDR3 totals 12 residues. The CDR3 is CASSQELYTQYF. The CDR3, as DNA: TGTGCCAGCAGCCAAGAATTGTATACGCAGTATTTT.

This clonotype came up a few times. The chain recombines TRBV29-1 with TRBJ2-1; 10 bases are a match to TRBD2. Germline CDR1 reads SQVTM; CDR2 reads ANQGSEA. V was pared by 4 bases and J by 5 bases, with 5 bases of the junction left unmatched. The CDR3 loop spans 14 amino acids. The CDR3 sequence: CSVGELAGNNEQFF. In nucleotides, the CDR3 is TGCAGCGTTGGGGAACTAGCGGGGAACAATGAGCAGTTCTTC.

Remarks on this clonotype: Since a much larger clone is just one base distant, this may be a read error. The chain links TRBV25-1 to TRBJ2-5; TRBD1 matches at 9 bases. The CDR3 has 19 amino acids. V dropped 4 bases and J dropped 11; count of bases not matched to a gene: 26. Germline V gene sequence: CDR1 MGHDK, CDR2 SYGVNS. CDR3 in DNA: TGTGCCAGCAGTGGGGCCGGGACAGGGACTAATAAGGGGCGCAATGAGCAGTACTTC. As protein: CASSGAGTGTNKGRNEQYF.

J is TRBJ1-6 and V is TRBV7-2, with a possible D match to TRBD1 (5 bases). Trimming shortened V by 4 bases and J by 6 bases, and 10 bases separated the two germline ends. CDR1 is SGHTA, CDR2 FQGNSA, per germline. The CDR3 consists of 14 residues. The CDR3 DNA reads as TGTGCCAGCAGCTCCCGGGACTTTAATTCACCCCTCCACTTT. It is translated as CASSSRDFNSPLHF. The variable domain in full, with the rest retrieved from reference TRBV7-2 and TRBJ1-6, is GAGVSQSPSNKVTEKGKDVELRCDPISGHTALYWYRQSLGQGLEFLIYFQGNSAPDKSGLPSDRFSAERTGGSVSTLTIQRTQQEDSAVYLCASSSRDFNSPLHFGNGTRLTVT.

This chain connects TRBV5-1 to TRBJ1-6, with 10 positions matching TRBD1. This CDR3 contains 15 residues. Trimming at V came to 4 bases and at J to 6 bases, leaving 4 bases not matched to a gene. Germline V gene lookup returns CDR1 SGHRS and CDR2 YFSETQ. The CDR3 DNA is TGCGCCAGCAGCCTAGGGACAGGGGCTAATTCACCCCTCCACTTT. Translated: CASSLGTGANSPLHF.

The chain joins TRBV10-3 to TRBJ2-2, with D possibly being TRBD2 (7 bases). Per the germline V gene, CDR1 is ENHRY and CDR2 is SYGVKD. Trimming shortened V by 10 bases and J by 6 bases, and 21 bases separated the two germline ends. The CDR3 has 15 amino acids. The CDR3: CATIQGNAGAGELFF. The CDR3 DNA reads as TGTGCCACAATACAGGGCAACGCGGGGGCCGGGGAGCTGTTTTTT.

The chain is built from TRBV3-1 and TRBJ2-3; no definite D call. The V gene's germline CDR1 is LGHDT and CDR2 YNNKEL (reference sequence). The CDR3 runs 18 residues. V was trimmed by 0 bases and J by 0 bases, leaving 16 bases between them. The CDR3, as DNA: TGTGCCAGCAGCCAAGATGGAGCCTACACTCTTAGCACAGATACGCAGTATTTT. Its protein is CASSQDGAYTLSTDTQYF.

The chain uses TRBV29-1 and TRBJ2-4, with D tentatively TRBD1 (5 bases). CDR3 length: 14 residues. Germline loops: CDR1 SQVTM, CDR2 ANQGSEA. V lost 6 bases to trimming and J lost 6 bases, with 18 bases between them. The CDR3 sequence: CSVQSDSHRNIQYF. The CDR3 DNA is TGCAGCGTCCAATCCGACAGTCACCGAAACATTCAGTACTTC.

This chain connects TRBV7-2 to TRBJ1-1, with D possibly matching TRBD1 (6 bases). This CDR3 is built from 15 residues. The germline gives CDR1 SGHTA, CDR2 FQGNSA. V was clipped by 5 bases and J by 1 base, with 14 bases between them. The CDR3 coding sequence is TGTGCCAGCAGCACGACAGGCCTAAAGAACACTGAAGCTTTCTTT. The encoded protein is CASSTTGLKNTEAFF.

The sample holds a few counts of this clonotype. The chain has TRBV6-2 or TRBV6-3 and TRBJ2-1; 13 nucleotides match TRBD2. The CDR3 is made up of 18 amino acids. Germline CDR1 MNHEY, CDR2 SVGEGT. V gave up 6 bases and J gave up 8 bases; unmatched junction bases: 16. The CDR3 coding sequence is TGTGCCAGCAGCCCTATCCCAGTTGGACTAGCGGGAGAACATGAGCAGTTCTTC. This gives the protein CASSPIPVGLAGEHEQFF.

This rearrangement joins TRBV18 to TRBJ2-3; 8 bases line up with TRBD2. This CDR3 has 18 amino acids. CDR1 and CDR2 from the germline V gene are KGHSH and LQKENI. V shed 0 bases, J shed 0 bases, and the junction held 8 bases outside the gene matches. CDR3 bases: TGTGCCAGCTCACCACCCATCACTAGCGGACCCAGCACAGATACGCAGTATTTT. Translation gives CASSPPITSGPSTDTQYF.

Points on this clonotype: One junction end does not reproduce the germline sequence, and a read error may be involved. The chain combines TRBV18 with TRBJ1-6; weak D call: TRBD1 (5 bases). This CDR3 region has 15 residues. Germline loops: CDR1 KGHSH, CDR2 LQKENI. CDR3 in DNA: TGTGCCAGCTCACAGAGTGACAGTAGTAATTCACCCCCCCACTTT. It specifies CASSQSDSSNSPPHF.

The chain joins TRBV5-6 to TRBJ2-4; 7 nucleotides match TRBD1. The length of the CDR3 is 15 residues. Per germline, CDR1 SGHDT and CDR2 YYEEEE. V lost 6 bases to trimming and J lost 1 base; unmatched junction nucleotides: 7. The CDR3 DNA reads TGTGCCAGCAATCCGACAGGGACGGCCAAAAACATTCAGTACTTC. Protein sequence: CASNPTGTAKNIQYF.